A single sample is the source of the 18 T cell receptor beta chains below, sequenced in a study of shared clonotypes between healthy human individuals (dated by TCRdb to the early 2020s). Libraries were built with the immunoSEQ multiplex PCR assay. Imported from immuneACCESS, the table was reduced by TCRdb to in-frame sequences with V and J called. These copies leave out some clones; in studies compared against another copy, an unresolved V gene accounts for under half, and the cause of the remainder is not known. This sample has around 1.5 million clones in its table, and 95% to 99% of those were observed once. The ten biggest clones cover about 0.4% of the sample. Sequencing input: naive CD4+ T cells sorted from blood. The cell subset or site label corresponds to: CD45RA+ positively selected. The receptors originated from a man younger than 40 in good health.

V is TRBV6-5 and J is TRBJ1-2, with D unresolved. The CDR3 has 11 residues. The ends were cut back, 6 bases at V and 4 bases at J, with 6 bases in the middle. Looked up from germline, CDR1 is MNHEY and CDR2 is SVGAGI. The CDR3 here is CASRAIYGYTF. The CDR3 bases are TGTGCCAGCAGGGCGATCTATGGCTACACCTTC.

V gene TRBV10-3 combines with J gene TRBJ2-1, with 13 bases that match TRBD2. CDR1 is ENHRY, CDR2 SYGVKD, per germline. The CDR3 consists of 15 residues. Trimming at V came to 11 bases and at J to 8 bases, leaving 12 bases not matched to a gene. The CDR3 sequence is CAASPTSGRVDEQFF. The CDR3 region has the DNA TGTGCCGCCTCCCCAACTAGCGGGAGGGTGGATGAGCAGTTCTTC.

V is TRBV10-3 and J is TRBJ2-1; D remains ambiguous. V lost 6 bases to trimming and J lost 10 bases, with 16 bases between them. There are 13 residues in the CDR3. Germline V gene lookup returns CDR1 ENHRY and CDR2 SYGVKD. CDR3 bases: TGTGCCATCAGCGAATATATAGCTGGGGAGCAGTTCTTC. Its protein is CAISEYIAGEQFF.

This clone was recorded a few times. The chain carries TRBV15 and TRBJ2-1; no clear D gene. Germline CDR1 reads LNHNV; CDR2 reads YYDKDF (reference sequence). This CDR3 has 13 amino acids. Deletions cut 0 bases from V and 8 bases from J, with 8 bases between. CDR3 sequence: CATSRDLGYEQFF. The DNA of the CDR3 is TGTGCCACCAGCAGAGATCTGGGCTATGAGCAGTTCTTC.

This chain joins TRBV5-1 and TRBJ2-5, with TRBD2 matching 7 bases. Germline lookup yields CDR1 SGHRS and CDR2 YFSETQ. The V segment lost 6 bases and the J segment 2 bases; nucleotides outside the gene matches: 4. The CDR3 has 13 residues. The CDR3 is CASTLAEQETQYF. The CDR3 DNA follows: TGCGCCAGCACCCTAGCGGAACAAGAGACCCAGTACTTC.

This chain joins TRBV5-1 and TRBJ1-6, with D perhaps matching TRBD1 (5 bases). This CDR3 has 15 residues. Germline V gene sequence: CDR1 SGHRS, CDR2 YFSETQ. Trimming cost V 0 bases and J 10 bases, with 14 bases left between them. In DNA, the CDR3 is TGCGCCAGCAGCTTGGCCGGGACGGGAAGGTCACCCCTCCACTTT. Protein: CASSLAGTGRSPLHF.

Here the CDR3 reads CASSPRRDHNEQFF. CDR3 bases: TGTGCCAGCAGCCCGCGGCGGGATCACAATGAGCAGTTCTTC. This chain links TRBV7-6 with TRBJ2-1, with D possibly being TRBD2 (6 bases). The V gene lost 5 bases and the J gene lost 5 bases, with 13 bases spanning the gap. The CDR3 runs 14 residues. The germline CDR1 and CDR2 sequences are SGHVS and FNYEAQ.

This chain connects TRBV14 to TRBJ1-3, with D tentatively TRBD1 (5 bases). CDR1 SGHDN and CDR2 FVKESK come from the germline V gene. This CDR3 comprises 18 residues. The V end lost 2 bases, the J end lost 1 base, and 18 bases lay between the germline ends. CDR3 coding DNA: TGTGCCAGCAGCCAATGGGGAGTCAGGGCCGAATCTGGAAACACCATATATTTT. Encoded protein: CASSQWGVRAESGNTIYF.

The chain combines TRBV19 with TRBJ1-1; D is perhaps TRBD1 (5 bases). The CDR3 has 17 residues. Trimming left V 7 bases short and J 8 bases short, with 29 bases between. Germline V gene lookup returns CDR1 LNHDA and CDR2 SQIVND (reference sequence). In nucleotides, the CDR3 is TGTGCCAGTACCCCGAATGGGCAGGGTGTGCGTATGAGCGAAGCTTTCTTT. Translated: CASTPNGQGVRMSEAFF.

The CDR3 bases are TGTGCCAGCAGTGGAGTAAGGGGGGGACGCAATCAGCCCCAGCATTTT. As protein: CASSGVRGGRNQPQHF. This chain joins TRBV6-1 and TRBJ1-5, with D perhaps TRBD1 (6 bases). The germline V and J ends were trimmed by 4 bases and 2 bases, with 15 bases remaining between them. Germline V gene sequence: CDR1 MNHNS, CDR2 SASEGT. CDR3 size: 16 residues.

This chain connects TRBV18 to TRBJ2-1; no clear D gene. Germline values: CDR1 KGHSH, CDR2 LQKENI. Between the trimmed V and J ends, which lost 1 base and 9 bases, there was a span of 4 bases. The CDR3 runs to 11 residues. CDR3 nucleotides: TGTGCCAGCTCACCACAGGGTGAGCAGTTCTTC. Its protein product is CASSPQGEQFF.

The rearrangement uses TRBV7-3 and TRBJ2-3; unclear D gene. Germline CDR1 is SGHTA and CDR2 is FQGTGA. V lost 5 bases and J lost 5, with 17 bases in between. This CDR3 region has 15 residues. CDR3 DNA: TGTGCCAGCAGCCCCCTAGGGCGGACCAAAGATACGCAGTATTTT. It translates to CASSPLGRTKDTQYF. Looking up the rest from reference TRBV7-3 and TRBJ2-3 gives the full variable domain: GAGVSQTPSNKVTEKGKYVELRCDPISGHTALYWYRQSLGQGPEFLIYFQGTGAADDSGLPNDRFFAVRPEGSVSTLKIQRTERGDSAVYLCASSPLGRTKDTQYFGPGTRLTVL.

The chain employs TRBV18 and TRBJ1-3, with D unclear. Germline V gene sequence: CDR1 KGHSH, CDR2 LQKENI. The CDR3 length is 13 residues. V was clipped by 3 bases and J by 2 bases, with 5 bases between them. In nucleotides, the CDR3 is TGTGCCAGCTCACCGGCCGCTGGAAACACCATATATTTT. Translated, it gives CASSPAAGNTIYF.

Remarks on this clone: Other nucleotide sequences in the sample specify the same CDR3. The gene calls are TRBV18 and TRBJ1-3; D is unresolved. Germline lookup yields CDR1 KGHSH and CDR2 LQKENI. The CDR3 is made up of 16 amino acids. V shed 2 bases and J shed 0 bases, with 11 bases lying between them. This CDR3 is CASSPGSGSSGNTIYF. Here the CDR3 DNA reads TGTGCCAGCTCACCAGGATCCGGGAGCTCTGGAAACACCATATATTTT.

The chain links TRBV7-2 to TRBJ2-7, with D tentatively TRBD1 (6 bases). Trimming took off 7 bases at V and 4 bases at J, with 17 bases between the two ends. Per the germline V gene, CDR1 is SGHTA and CDR2 is FQGNSA. This CDR3 is built from 14 residues. The CDR3 protein is CASTKTGLVYEQYF. In nucleotides, the CDR3 is TGTGCCAGCACCAAAACAGGGCTCGTGTACGAGCAGTACTTC. Variable domain in full (rest from reference TRBV7-2 and TRBJ2-7): GAGVSQSPSNKVTEKGKDVELRCDPISGHTALYWYRQSLGQGLEFLIYFQGNSAPDKSGLPSDRFSAERTGGSVSTLTIQRTQQEDSAVYLCASTKTGLVYEQYFGPGTRLTVT.

V and J are TRBV11-1 and TRBJ2-7, with 9 bases matching TRBD1. Per germline, CDR1 SGHAT and CDR2 FQDESV (reference sequence). After removal of 8 bases from V and 5 bases from J, the junction contained 10 bases not matched to a gene. The CDR3 length is 14 residues. The DNA of the CDR3 is TGTGCCAGCCGTGGGACAGGGATCGCCCACGAGCAGTACTTC. The encoded protein is CASRGTGIAHEQYF.

The chain joins TRBV6-1 to TRBJ1-1; TRBD1 matches at 8 bases. The CDR3 loop spans 15 amino acids. The germline CDR1 and CDR2 sequences are MNHNS and SASEGT. The J segment lost 1 base and the V segment lost 3 bases, leaving 4 bases of the junction unmatched. The CDR3 DNA reads TGTGCCAGCAGTGATAAAGACAGGGGGAACACTGAAGCTTTCTTT. Protein sequence: CASSDKDRGNTEAFF.

In this sample, this clone turned up once. The J gene is TRBJ1-4, the V gene TRBV11-2; unclear D gene. Trimming left V 5 bases short and J 10 bases short, with 11 bases between. The CDR3 contains 12 residues. CDR1 is SGHAT, CDR2 FQNNGV, per germline. This chain's CDR3 is CASSPEQRKLFF. The CDR3 region has the DNA TGTGCCAGCAGCCCCGAGCAGAGAAAACTGTTTTTT. Full variable domain (rest looked up from reference TRBV11-2 and TRBJ1-4): EAGVAQSPRYKIIEKRQSVAFWCNPISGHATLYWYQQILGQGPKLLIQFQNNGVVDDSQLPKDRFSAERLKGVDSTLKIQPAKLEDSAVYLCASSPEQRKLFFGSGTQLSVL.